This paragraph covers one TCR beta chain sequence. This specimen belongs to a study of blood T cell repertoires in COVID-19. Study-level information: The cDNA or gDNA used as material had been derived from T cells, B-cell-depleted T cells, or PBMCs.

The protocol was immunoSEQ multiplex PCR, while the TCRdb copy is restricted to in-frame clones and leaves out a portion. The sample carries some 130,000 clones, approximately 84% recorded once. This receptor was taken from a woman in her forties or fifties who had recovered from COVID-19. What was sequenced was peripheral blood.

The CDR3 nucleotides read TGTGCCAGCAGTTTGTCACAGGGGGCGGGTCAGCCCCAGCATTTT. Protein sequence: CASSLSQGAGQPQHF. The rearrangement joins TRBV28 to TRBJ1-5; TRBD1 matches at 9 bases. Germline V gene lookup returns CDR1 MDHEN and CDR2 SYDVKM. The CDR3 has 15 amino acids. J was trimmed by 6 bases and V by 3 bases; bases with no gene match: 6.